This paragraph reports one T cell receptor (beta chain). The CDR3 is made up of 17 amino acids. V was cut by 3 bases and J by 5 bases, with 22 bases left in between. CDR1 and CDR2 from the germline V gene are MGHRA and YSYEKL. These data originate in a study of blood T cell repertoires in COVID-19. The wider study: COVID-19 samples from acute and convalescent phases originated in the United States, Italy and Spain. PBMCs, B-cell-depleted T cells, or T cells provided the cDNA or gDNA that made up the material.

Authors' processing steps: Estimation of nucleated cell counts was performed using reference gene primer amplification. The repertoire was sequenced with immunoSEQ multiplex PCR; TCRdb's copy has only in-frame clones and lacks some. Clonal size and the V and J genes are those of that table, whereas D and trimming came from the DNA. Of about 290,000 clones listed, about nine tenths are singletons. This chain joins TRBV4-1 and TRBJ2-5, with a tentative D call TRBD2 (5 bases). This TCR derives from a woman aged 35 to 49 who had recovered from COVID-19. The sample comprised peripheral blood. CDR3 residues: CASSQGTTRMAAETQYF. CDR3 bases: TGCGCCAGCAGCCAGGGCACCACTAGGATGGCAGCGGAGACCCAGTACTTC.